This TCR beta chain was sequenced during a study of monozygotic twins with inflammatory bowel disease. Study-wide findings and caveats: Patients received differing immunosuppressive treatments, which may have added variability to their repertoires. Twins with IBD were found to have lower TCRbeta diversity (inverse Simpson) than healthy co-twins.

Following a re-call of the 5' RACE reads, TCRdb has one entry per CDR3 protein and lacks DNA. Seen in this sample are 400,000 or so distinct CDR3 sequences; the ten most common clones hold roughly 2.2%. Concerning this clonotype: Its cognate antigen is unknown.

This CDR3 is built from 14 residues. Germline CDR1 is SGHRS and CDR2 is YFSETQ. Per donor there was one draw, yielding a blood sample of 2.5 ml. Total RNA from whole blood was isolated with no T cell sorting. The chain recombines TRBV5-1 with TRBJ2-7; the D call of TRBD2 rests on TCRdb alone, since no DNA is present to check it. The TCR sequence derives from a human donor with ulcerative colitis or Crohn's disease, or a healthy co-twin of an affected twin (not recorded which). The source material was blood. The CDR3 here is CASSLGGLYYEQYF.